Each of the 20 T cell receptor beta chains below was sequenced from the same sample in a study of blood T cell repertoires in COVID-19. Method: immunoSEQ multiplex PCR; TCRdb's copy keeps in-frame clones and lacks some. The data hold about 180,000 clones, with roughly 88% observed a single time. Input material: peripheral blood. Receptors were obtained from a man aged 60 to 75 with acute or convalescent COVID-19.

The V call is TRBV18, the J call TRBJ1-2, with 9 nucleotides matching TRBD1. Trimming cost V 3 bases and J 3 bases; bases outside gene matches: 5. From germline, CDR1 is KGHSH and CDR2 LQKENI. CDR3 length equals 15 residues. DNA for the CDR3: TGTGCCAGCTCACCCTCACAGGGGGCAGACTATGGCTACACCTTC. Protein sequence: CASSPSQGADYGYTF.

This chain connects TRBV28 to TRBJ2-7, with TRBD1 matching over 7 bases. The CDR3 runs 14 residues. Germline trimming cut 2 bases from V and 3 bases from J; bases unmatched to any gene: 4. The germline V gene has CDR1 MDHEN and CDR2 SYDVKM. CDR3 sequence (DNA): TGTGCCAGCAGTTTAACAGGGGCGGGCTACGAGCAGTACTTC. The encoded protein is CASSLTGAGYEQYF.

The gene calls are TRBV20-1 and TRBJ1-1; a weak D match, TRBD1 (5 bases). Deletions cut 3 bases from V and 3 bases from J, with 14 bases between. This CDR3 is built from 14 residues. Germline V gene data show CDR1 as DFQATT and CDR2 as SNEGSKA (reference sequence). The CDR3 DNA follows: TGCAGTGCTAGTTCCGGACAAGCGCACACTGAAGCTTTCTTT. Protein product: CSASSGQAHTEAFF.

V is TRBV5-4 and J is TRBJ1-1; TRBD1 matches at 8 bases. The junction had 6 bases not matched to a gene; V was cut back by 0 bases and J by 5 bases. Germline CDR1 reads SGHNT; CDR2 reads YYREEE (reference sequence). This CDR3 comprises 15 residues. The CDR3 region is CASSLVSTGETEAFF. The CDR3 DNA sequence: TGTGCCAGCAGCTTGGTATCGACAGGGGAAACTGAAGCTTTCTTT.

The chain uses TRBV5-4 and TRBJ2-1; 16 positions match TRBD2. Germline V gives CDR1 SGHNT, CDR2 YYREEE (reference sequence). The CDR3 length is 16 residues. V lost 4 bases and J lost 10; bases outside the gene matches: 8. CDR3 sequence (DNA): TGTGCCAGCAGCGCTGGGACTAGCGGGAGGGCCGGGGAGCAGTTCTTC. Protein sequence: CASSAGTSGRAGEQFF.

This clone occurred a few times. The CDR3 protein is CAWRPGGRSLEQYF. CDR3 nucleotide sequence: TGTGCCTGGAGGCCGGGAGGCAGATCCCTCGAGCAGTACTTC. The V gene is TRBV30, the J gene TRBJ2-7; the match to TRBD2 covers 7 bases. Unmatched junction bases numbered 11, after V lost 3 bases and J lost 6 bases. This CDR3 comprises 14 residues. Per the germline V gene, CDR1 is GTSNPN and CDR2 is SVGIG (reference sequence).

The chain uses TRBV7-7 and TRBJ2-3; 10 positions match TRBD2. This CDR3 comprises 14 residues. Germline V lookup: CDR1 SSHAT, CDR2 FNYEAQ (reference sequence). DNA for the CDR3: TGTGCTAGCGCACTAGCGGGACTAACAGATACGCAGTATTTT. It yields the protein CASALAGLTDTQYF.

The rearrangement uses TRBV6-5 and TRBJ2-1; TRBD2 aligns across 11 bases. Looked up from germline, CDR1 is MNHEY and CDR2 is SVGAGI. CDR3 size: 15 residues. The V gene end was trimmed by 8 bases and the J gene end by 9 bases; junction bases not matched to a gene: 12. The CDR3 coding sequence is TGTGCCAGCTTCCTAGGCCTAGCGGGAGGAATTGAGCAGTTCTTC. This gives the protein CASFLGLAGGIEQFF.

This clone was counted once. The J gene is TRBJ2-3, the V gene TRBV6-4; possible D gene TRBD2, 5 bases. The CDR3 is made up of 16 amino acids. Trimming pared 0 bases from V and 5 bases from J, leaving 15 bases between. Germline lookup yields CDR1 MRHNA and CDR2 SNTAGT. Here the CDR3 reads CASSDSGWSGIDTQYF. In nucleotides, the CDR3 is TGTGCCAGCAGTGACTCGGGCTGGTCCGGGATAGATACGCAGTATTTT.

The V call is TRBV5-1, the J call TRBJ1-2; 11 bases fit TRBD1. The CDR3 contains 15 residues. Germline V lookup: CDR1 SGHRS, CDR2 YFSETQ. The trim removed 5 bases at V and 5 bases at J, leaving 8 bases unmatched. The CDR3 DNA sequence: TGCGCCAGCAGATTAACCCGGGACAGGGGGTATGGCTACACCTTC. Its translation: CASRLTRDRGYGYTF.

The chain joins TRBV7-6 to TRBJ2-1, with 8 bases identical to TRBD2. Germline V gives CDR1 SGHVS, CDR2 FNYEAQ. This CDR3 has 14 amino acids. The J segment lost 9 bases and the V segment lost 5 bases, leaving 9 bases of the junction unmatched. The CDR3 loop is CASSRHLAGSEQFF. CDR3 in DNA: TGTGCCAGCAGCCGTCATTTAGCGGGATCTGAGCAGTTCTTC.

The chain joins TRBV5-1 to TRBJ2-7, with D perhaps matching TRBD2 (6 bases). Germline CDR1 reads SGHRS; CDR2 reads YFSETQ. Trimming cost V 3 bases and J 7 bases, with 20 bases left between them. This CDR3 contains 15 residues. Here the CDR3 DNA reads TGCGCCAGCAGCTCACCGGGACTCTCCTCGGGGGAGCAGTACTTC. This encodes CASSSPGLSSGEQYF. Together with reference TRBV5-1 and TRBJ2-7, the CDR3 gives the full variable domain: KAGVTQTPRYLIKTRGQQVTLSCSPISGHRSVSWYQQTPGQGLQFLFEYFSETQRNKGNFPGRFSGRQFSNSRSEMNVSTLELGDSALYLCASSSPGLSSGEQYFGPGTRLTVT.

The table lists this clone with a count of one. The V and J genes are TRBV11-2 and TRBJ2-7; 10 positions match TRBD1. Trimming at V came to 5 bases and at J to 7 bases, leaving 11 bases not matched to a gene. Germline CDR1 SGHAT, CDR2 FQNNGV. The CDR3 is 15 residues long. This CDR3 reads CASSPSSGQGGEQYF. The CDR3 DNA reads TGTGCCAGCAGCCCTAGCTCCGGACAGGGGGGGGAGCAGTACTTC.

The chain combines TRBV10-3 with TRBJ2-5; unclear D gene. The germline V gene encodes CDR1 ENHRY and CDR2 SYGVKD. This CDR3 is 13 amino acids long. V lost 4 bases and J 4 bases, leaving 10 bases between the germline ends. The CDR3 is CAISAEEAETQYF. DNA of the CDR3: TGTGCCATCAGTGCGGAAGAGGCAGAGACCCAGTACTTC.

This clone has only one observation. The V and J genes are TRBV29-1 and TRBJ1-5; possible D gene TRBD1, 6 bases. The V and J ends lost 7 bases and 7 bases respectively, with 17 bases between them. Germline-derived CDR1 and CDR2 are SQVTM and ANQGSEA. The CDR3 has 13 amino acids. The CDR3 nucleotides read TGCAGCGCCGGAGGAGGGGGGGGGCAGCCCCAGCATTTT. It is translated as CSAGGGGGQPQHF.

The CDR3 coding sequence is TGTGCCAGCAGCTTTCTATCTAGGGGGTTTGAAGCTTTCTTT. Amino acid sequence: CASSFLSRGFEAFF. The chain recombines TRBV7-9 with TRBJ1-1, with a weak D call TRBD1 (6 bases). The V gene's germline CDR1 is SEHNR and CDR2 FQNEAQ (reference sequence). The CDR3 consists of 14 residues. V was clipped by 3 bases and J by 7 bases, with 15 bases between them.

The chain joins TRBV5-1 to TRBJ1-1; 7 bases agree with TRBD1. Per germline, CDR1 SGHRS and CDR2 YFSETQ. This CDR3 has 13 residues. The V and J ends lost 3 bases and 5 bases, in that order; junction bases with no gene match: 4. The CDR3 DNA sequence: TGCGCCAGCAGCTCCGACAGGGAAACTGAAGCTTTCTTT. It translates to CASSSDRETEAFF.

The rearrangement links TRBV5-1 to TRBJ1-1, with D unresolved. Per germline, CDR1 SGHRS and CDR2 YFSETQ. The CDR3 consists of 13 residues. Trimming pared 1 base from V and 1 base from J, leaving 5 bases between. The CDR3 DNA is TGCGCCAGCAGCTTGTCCCAGAACACTGAAGCTTTCTTT. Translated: CASSLSQNTEAFF.

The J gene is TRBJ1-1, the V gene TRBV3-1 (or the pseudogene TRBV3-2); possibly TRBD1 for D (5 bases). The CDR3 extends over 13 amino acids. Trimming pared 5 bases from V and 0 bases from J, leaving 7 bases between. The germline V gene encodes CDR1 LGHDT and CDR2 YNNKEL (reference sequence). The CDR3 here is CASSGHLNTEAFF. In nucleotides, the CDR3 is TGTGCCAGCAGCGGACACTTGAACACTGAAGCTTTCTTT.

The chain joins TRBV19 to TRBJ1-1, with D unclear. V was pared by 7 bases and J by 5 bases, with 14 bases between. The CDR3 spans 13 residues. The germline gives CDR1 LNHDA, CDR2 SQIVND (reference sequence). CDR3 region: CASKRGPGTEAFF. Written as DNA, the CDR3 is TGTGCCAGTAAGAGAGGGCCGGGAACTGAAGCTTTCTTT.